Listed here are 31 T cell receptor beta chains from one sample, sequenced in a study of T cells after yellow fever vaccination. MiXCR, run by TCRdb on the 5' RACE reads, gives a single entry per CDR3 protein. The data show about 240,000 distinct CDR3 sequences, 6.9% seen once. Sequencing used CD4+ T cells sorted from PBMCs, obtained 15 days after the yellow fever booster vaccination. Every receptor here comes from a man aged 25-45 years who received the YFV17D yellow fever vaccine.

This clonotype was observed many times. The chain employs TRBV27 and TRBJ2-3, with D unresolved. The CDR3 consists of 14 residues. Germline-derived CDR1 and CDR2 are MNHEY and SMNVEV (reference sequence). The V gene lost 5 bases and the J gene lost 2 bases, with 11 bases spanning the gap. The CDR3 sequence is CASSGLELTDTQYF. The CDR3, as DNA: TGTGCCAGCAGTGGGCTAGAACTCACAGATACGCAGTATTTT.

The chain couples TRBV4-3 to TRBJ2-3, with 7 bases fitting TRBD2. The CDR3 covers 17 residues. V shed 4 bases, J shed 0 bases, and the junction held 10 bases outside the gene matches. Germline V CDR1 and CDR2: LGHNA, YSLEER. In nucleotides, the CDR3 is TGCGCCAGCAGCCGGCGGTGGGGGGGTCCTAGCACAGATACGCAGTATTTT. It encodes CASSRRWGGPSTDTQYF.

This clonotype showed up just a few times. This rearrangement joins TRBV20-1 to TRBJ1-4, with D perhaps TRBD1 (5 bases). Germline CDR1 and CDR2: DFQATT and SNEGSKA (reference sequence). The CDR3 has 11 residues. V shed 3 bases and J shed 8 bases, with 7 bases lying between them. The DNA for the CDR3 is TGCAGTGCTAGCAGGGACGAAAAACTGTTTTTT. It yields the protein CSASRDEKLFF.

This clonotype was seen many times. The chain combines TRBV29-1 with TRBJ2-6; D uncertain. Deletions cut 4 bases from V and 1 base from J, with 8 bases between. The CDR3 has 14 amino acids. CDR1 SQVTM and CDR2 ANQGSEA come from the germline V gene. The chain's CDR3 is CSVGAQSGANVLTF. For the CDR3, the DNA is TGCAGCGTTGGGGCACAGTCTGGGGCCAACGTCCTGACTTTC.

This clonotype was counted at least ten times. The CDR3 sequence: CASSFSTDTQYF. The CDR3, as DNA: TGTGCCAGCAGTTTTAGCACAGATACGCAGTATTTT. The chain has TRBV6-6 and TRBJ2-3, with D unresolved. The germline V and J ends were trimmed by 4 bases and 0 bases, with 2 bases remaining between them. CDR3 size: 12 residues. Germline V gene sequence: CDR1 MNHNY, CDR2 SVGAGI (reference sequence).

V and J are TRBV7-8 and TRBJ2-3, with no clear D. The germline CDR1 and CDR2 sequences are SGHVS and FQNEAQ. This CDR3 comprises 15 residues. Trimming pared 2 bases from V and 0 bases from J, leaving 9 bases between. The CDR3 region has the DNA TGTGCCAGCAGCTTACCAGGCTTCAGCACAGATACGCAGTATTTT. Protein sequence: CASSLPGFSTDTQYF.

The chain is built from TRBV6-2 or TRBV6-3 and TRBJ2-7; 11 positions match TRBD2. V shed 6 bases, J shed 1 base, and the junction held 8 bases outside the gene matches. The CDR3 totals 16 residues. Per the germline V gene, CDR1 is MNHEY and CDR2 is SVGEGT. Here the CDR3 DNA reads TGTGCCAGCAGCCGAATTACTAGCGGGAGATCCTACGAGCAGTACTTC. This codes for CASSRITSGRSYEQYF.

This clonotype occurred a few times. V gene TRBV12-3 or TRBV12-4 combines with J gene TRBJ2-1; 9 bases line up with TRBD1. V lost 4 bases to trimming and J lost 7 bases; unmatched junction nucleotides: 5. This CDR3 comprises 14 residues. CDR3 sequence: CASSSHRGRNEQFF. The CDR3 bases are TGTGCCAGCAGTTCCCACAGGGGGCGGAATGAGCAGTTCTTC.

This clonotype was seen a handful of times. V usage is TRBV14 and J usage is TRBJ2-5; D could derive from TRBD1 or TRBD2 (6 bases each). Germline V CDR1 and CDR2: SGHDN, FVKESK. The CDR3 runs 17 residues. Trimming removed 4 bases at V and 5 bases at J, with 23 bases between. The DNA for the CDR3 is TGTGCCAGCAGCCCGATTAGGGGGGCCTTCTTGGTGGAGACCCAGTACTTC. Protein sequence: CASSPIRGAFLVETQYF.

This chain links TRBV27 with TRBJ2-2; tentatively, D is TRBD1 or TRBD2 (5 bases each). CDR1 and CDR2 from the germline V gene are MNHEY and SMNVEV (reference sequence). V was shortened by 7 bases and J by 6 bases, with 15 bases between the two germline ends. The CDR3 is 14 amino acids. The CDR3 coding sequence is TGTGCCAGCACCCCGGGGCGTTTATCCGGGGAGCTGTTTTTT. Its protein product is CASTPGRLSGELFF.

A few counts support this clonotype. The V gene is TRBV20-1, the J gene TRBJ2-3; D not certain. CDR3 size: 13 residues. Germline lookup yields CDR1 DFQATT and CDR2 SNEGSKA (reference sequence). The CDR3 loop reads CGAGYRSTDTQYF. The DNA for the CDR3 is TGCGGCGCAGGATACCGAAGCACAGATACGCAGTATTTT.

The sample holds a few counts of this clonotype. The chain is built from TRBV28 and TRBJ1-1; no clear D gene. The CDR3 is made up of 14 amino acids. Germline values: CDR1 MDHEN, CDR2 SYDVKM. The V gene lost 1 base and the J gene lost 1 base, with 7 bases spanning the gap. The CDR3 is CASSLFGGNTEAFF. The CDR3 DNA follows: TGTGCCAGCAGTTTATTCGGAGGGAACACTGAAGCTTTCTTT.

This clonotype was counted between two and nine times. In nucleotides, the CDR3 is TGCAGCGTTCAATCAGCGGGGCCGTCACCCCTCCACTTT. The encoded protein is CSVQSAGPSPLHF. V and J are TRBV29-1 and TRBJ1-6; tentative D call: TRBD1 (5 bases). Trimming removed 5 bases from V and 10 bases from J, with 15 bases in between. From germline, CDR1 is SQVTM and CDR2 ANQGSEA. The CDR3 totals 13 residues.

This clonotype was seen more than once but under ten times. The chain is built from TRBV6-1 and TRBJ2-7; 9 bases match TRBD2. The CDR3 runs 14 residues. Germline V CDR1 and CDR2: MNHNS, SASEGT. CDR3 in DNA: TGTGCTTCTCGACGACTAGCGGCTTCCTACGAGCAGTACTTC. Translating gives CASRRLAASYEQYF.

The rearrangement joins TRBV10-2 to TRBJ2-5; D tentatively reads TRBD1 or TRBD2 (6 bases each). Trimming left V 10 bases short and J 3 bases short, with 18 bases between. Germline V CDR1 and CDR2: WSHSY, SAAADI. This CDR3 has 14 amino acids. CDR3 sequence (DNA): TGCGCCACCCACGGGGGCCCTAACGAAGAGACCCAGTACTTC. Translating gives CATHGGPNEETQYF.

The chain recombines TRBV6-2 or TRBV6-3 with TRBJ2-7, with 8 positions matching TRBD2. The CDR3 covers 15 residues. V dropped 5 bases and J dropped 2; count of bases not matched to a gene: 8. Germline-derived CDR1 and CDR2 are MNHEY and SVGEGT. As DNA, the CDR3 is TGTGCCAGCAGTAACCCGGGACTAGTGGCCTACGAGCAGTACTTC. Protein sequence: CASSNPGLVAYEQYF.

This clonotype was detected a few times. This sequence joins TRBV5-4 and TRBJ2-3, with 10 bases lining up with TRBD1. Trimming removed 3 bases from V and 3 bases from J; junction bases left unmatched: 4. Germline assignment: CDR1 SGHNT and CDR2 YYREEE (reference sequence). This CDR3 has 15 residues. Here the CDR3 reads CASSSDRGLTDTQYF. CDR3 in DNA: TGTGCCAGCAGCTCCGACAGGGGGCTTACAGATACGCAGTATTTT.

This clonotype was detected a few times. This rearrangement joins TRBV5-1 to TRBJ2-1; D remains unclear. Germline-derived CDR1 and CDR2 are SGHRS and YFSETQ. Trimming stripped 2 bases from V and 8 bases from J, with 14 bases between. This CDR3 has 14 residues. CDR3 sequence: CASSFLAIRDEQFF. DNA for the CDR3: TGCGCCAGCAGCTTTCTGGCAATTAGGGATGAGCAGTTCTTC.

This clonotype was recorded a few times. The genes are TRBV5-4 and TRBJ2-1; 12 nucleotides match TRBD2. CDR1 is SGHNT and CDR2 is YYREEE in the germline V gene (reference sequence). With 4 bases clipped from V and 7 bases from J, the junction kept 6 bases outside the gene matches. The CDR3 has 15 residues. CDR3 DNA sequence: TGTGCCAGCAGCCCCACTAGCGGGAGGTCTAATGAGCAGTTCTTC. Translating gives CASSPTSGRSNEQFF.

The genes are TRBV25-1 and TRBJ2-1, with a tentative D call TRBD2 (7 bases). This CDR3 comprises 14 residues. V was clipped by 8 bases and J by 2 bases, with 13 bases between them. The germline gives CDR1 MGHDK, CDR2 SYGVNS. CDR3 bases: TGTGCCAGCCAAGGGGAGGGGGCCTACAATGAGCAGTTCTTC. Its translation is CASQGEGAYNEQFF.

The chain employs TRBV4-3 and TRBJ1-4; D ambiguous. Germline CDR1 and CDR2: LGHNA and YSLEER. V was shortened by 1 base and J by 1 base, with 10 bases between the two germline ends. This CDR3 region has 16 residues. Written as DNA, the CDR3 is TGCGCCAGCAGCCAAGGAATCTCTCAAACTAATGAAAAACTGTTTTTT. Translating it yields CASSQGISQTNEKLFF.

This clonotype appeared a few times. V is TRBV4-2 and J is TRBJ2-1; TRBD2 matches 10 bases. The V gene's germline CDR1 is LGHNA and CDR2 YNFKEQ. The CDR3 has 15 amino acids. The V and J ends lost 4 bases and 4 bases, in that order; junction bases with no gene match: 4. The CDR3 nucleotides are TGTGCCAGCAGCCCTGGGACTAGCGCTTACAATGAGCAGTTCTTC. Encoded protein: CASSPGTSAYNEQFF.

This clonotype appeared a few times. The rearrangement uses TRBV10-1 and TRBJ1-1; no clear D gene. Germline CDR1 WNHNN, CDR2 SYGVQD (reference sequence). V was shortened by 6 bases and J by 1 base, with 9 bases between the two germline ends. The CDR3 loop spans 13 amino acids. The CDR3 is CASSLKGNTEAFF. The CDR3 bases are TGCGCCAGCAGCCTGAAGGGGAACACTGAAGCTTTCTTT.

This chain links TRBV3-1 with TRBJ1-1; 10 nucleotides align to TRBD1. The germline gives CDR1 LGHDT, CDR2 YNNKEL (reference sequence). The CDR3 length is 15 residues. V lost 5 bases and J lost 6; bases outside the gene matches: 9. In DNA, the CDR3 is TGTGCCAGCAGCGTCCGGGACAGGGGCCGCTCTGAAGCTTTCTTT. It specifies CASSVRDRGRSEAFF. Using reference TRBV3-1 and TRBJ1-1 for the parts outside the CDR3, the full variable domain is DTAVSQTPKYLVTQMGNDKSIKCEQNLGHDTMYWYKQDSKKFLKIMFSYNNKELIINETVPNRFSPKSPDKAHLNLHINSLELGDSAVYFCASSVRDRGRSEAFFGQGTRLTVV.

A few counts support this clonotype. The genes are TRBV14 and TRBJ1-2; TRBD1 matches at 12 bases. The CDR3 totals 15 residues. CDR1 and CDR2 (germline): SGHDN, FVKESK. The V segment lost 1 base and the J segment 8 bases; nucleotides outside the gene matches: 5. CDR3: CASSQAGTGGHGYTF. CDR3 nucleotides: TGTGCCAGCAGCCAAGCCGGGACAGGGGGCCACGGCTACACCTTC.

The V call is TRBV5-1, the J call TRBJ2-7; TRBD1 is a possible D gene (6 bases). This CDR3 has 13 residues. Germline CDR1 SGHRS, CDR2 YFSETQ. With 1 base removed from V and 3 bases from J, the gap between germline ends came to 8 bases. CDR3 protein: CASSLQGFYEQYF. In DNA form, the CDR3 reads TGCGCCAGCAGCTTGCAGGGGTTCTACGAGCAGTACTTC. Full variable domain (missing parts from reference TRBV5-1 and TRBJ2-7): KAGVTQTPRYLIKTRGQQVTLSCSPISGHRSVSWYQQTPGQGLQFLFEYFSETQRNKGNFPGRFSGRQFSNSRSEMNVSTLELGDSALYLCASSLQGFYEQYFGPGTRLTVT.

This clonotype was detected only a few times. V usage is TRBV24-1 and J usage is TRBJ2-1, with 8 nucleotides matching TRBD2. Unmatched junction bases numbered 7, after V lost 3 bases and J lost 13 bases. This CDR3 region has 13 residues. CDR1 is KGHDR and CDR2 is SFDVKD in the germline V gene. The CDR3 DNA follows: TGTGCCACCAGTGATGCAACCGGGACTAGACAGTTCTTC. Encoded protein: CATSDATGTRQFF.

The chain links TRBV12-3 or TRBV12-4 to TRBJ2-1, with 8 bases that match TRBD2. V was pared by 1 base and J by 10 bases, with 6 bases of the junction left unmatched. This CDR3 has 14 amino acids. In DNA, the CDR3 is TGTGCCAGCAGTTTAGTGGGGACTAGGTTGGAGCAGTTCTTC. It is translated as CASSLVGTRLEQFF.

This clonotype was seen repeatedly, ten times or more. The genes are TRBV7-9 and TRBJ2-5; 13 bases agree with TRBD2. With V trimmed by 5 bases and J by 2 bases, 2 bases remained unmatched. Germline V CDR1 and CDR2: SEHNR, FQNEAQ (reference sequence). The CDR3 sequence is 15 residues long. CDR3 amino acids: CASSPGLAGQETQYF. In DNA, the CDR3 is TGTGCCAGCAGCCCGGGACTAGCGGGGCAAGAGACCCAGTACTTC.

This rearrangement joins TRBV18 to TRBJ2-3; no clear D gene. The germline gives CDR1 KGHSH, CDR2 LQKENI. Trimming pared 3 bases from V and 5 bases from J, leaving 15 bases between. This CDR3 comprises 15 residues. The CDR3 DNA reads as TGTGCCAGCTCACCTAGTATGGATTGGCAAGATACGCAGTATTTT. Amino acid sequence: CASSPSMDWQDTQYF.

V usage is TRBV20-1 and J usage is TRBJ2-3; D may be TRBD2 (5 bases). The CDR3 extends over 16 amino acids. Between the trimmed V and J ends, which lost 1 base and 1 base, there was a span of 15 bases. Germline V gives CDR1 DFQATT, CDR2 SNEGSKA (reference sequence). CDR3: CSARALGAGRTDTQYF. The CDR3 nucleotides are TGCAGTGCTAGAGCCCTGGGCGCGGGCCGCACAGATACGCAGTATTTT.